These 6 T cell receptor beta chains originate from one sample sequenced in a study of cytomegalovirus exposure and HLA in healthy donors. With 60 Vbeta and 13 Jbeta primers, the PCR was carried out. Generated by immunoSEQ multiplex PCR, the TCRdb table keeps only in-frame clones and is missing some. The sample has approximately 140,000 clones; 70% to 90% are singletons. Specimen: PBMCs. The receptors were gathered from a woman between 40 and 55 years old in good health and CMV-seronegative.

In DNA, the CDR3 is TGTGCCAGCAGTGAGCCAGGACAGGTCTTACAAGAGACCCAGTACTTC. Amino acids: CASSEPGQVLQETQYF. This chain joins TRBV6-1 and TRBJ2-5; 7 bases agree with TRBD1. V trimming: 3 bases; J trimming: 2 bases; junction bases outside the gene matches: 9. Germline lookup yields CDR1 MNHNS and CDR2 SASEGT. The CDR3 has 16 amino acids.

The chain uses TRBV4-1 and TRBJ2-5; D unresolved. Germline V gene lookup returns CDR1 MGHRA and CDR2 YSYEKL. V shed 4 bases and J shed 1 base, with 7 bases lying between them. The CDR3 runs to 13 residues. CDR3: CASSRLGQETQYF. The CDR3 DNA reads TGCGCCAGCAGCCGACTGGGCCAAGAGACCCAGTACTTC.

This chain joins TRBV9 and TRBJ2-1, with D perhaps TRBD2 (6 bases). V was shortened by 0 bases and J by 2 bases, with 9 bases between the two germline ends. CDR1 SGDLS and CDR2 YYNGEE come from the germline V gene. This CDR3 has 15 amino acids. The CDR3: CASSVVGGPYNEQFF. CDR3 in DNA: TGTGCCAGCAGCGTAGTGGGGGGACCCTACAATGAGCAGTTCTTC.

The chain uses TRBV7-9 and TRBJ2-7; tentatively, D is TRBD1 (6 bases). This CDR3 is 16 amino acids long. Germline assignment: CDR1 SEHNR and CDR2 FQNEAQ (reference sequence). The ends were cut back, 4 bases at V and 1 base at J, with 17 bases in the middle. The CDR3 nucleotides are TGTGCCAGCAGCTCCCTCTCAACAGGGCCATCCTACGAGCAGTACTTC. It is translated as CASSSLSTGPSYEQYF.

This chain's CDR3 is CASKVTSGSYEQYF. CDR3 nucleotides: TGTGCCAGCAAAGTAACTAGCGGGAGTTACGAGCAGTACTTC. The chain has TRBV6-5 and TRBJ2-7; 11 bases fit TRBD2. Germline lookup yields CDR1 MNHEY and CDR2 SVGAGI. V shed 7 bases and J 4 bases; nucleotides not matched to a gene: 6. There are 14 residues in the CDR3.

J is TRBJ2-7 and V is TRBV19; 11 nucleotides line up with TRBD2. The germline V gene has CDR1 LNHDA and CDR2 SQIVND (reference sequence). The CDR3 is made up of 15 amino acids. With 5 bases clipped from V and 3 bases from J, the junction kept 6 bases outside the gene matches. The CDR3 nucleotides read TGTGCCAGTAGTCTAGCGGGAGGACGGAGCTACGAGCAGTACTTC. Amino acid sequence: CASSLAGGRSYEQYF.